Listed here is a single TCR beta chain. This clonotype was seen at least ten times. What this receptor recognizes is not known. Qualities for individual bases were not recorded, and no much larger clone is one base off. This sample stems from a study of regulatory T cells in long-lasting Graves disease (dated by TCRdb to the early 2020s). Describing the broader study: Antithyroid drugs had been taken for less than 3 months by newly diagnosed Graves' disease patients. A total of around 33 samples were covered by TCR sequencing, comprising 13 persistent and about 20 newly diagnosed Graves' disease patients. Persistent Graves' disease patients were compared with newly diagnosed Graves' disease patients by peripheral blood TCR sequencing and RNA sequencing. The study took place in China and was registered as a clinical trial.

The time point label, read with the paper, signifies: newly diagnosed GD, antithyroid drugs for less than 3 months. RNA was extracted from PBMCs in TRIzol for both TCR sequencing and RNA sequencing. The diagnosis of Graves' disease followed American Thyroid Association guidelines. Recruitment of patients was carried out at an endocrinology department in Xi'an, China. Each patient gave roughly 8.4 milliliters of peripheral blood, collected in an EDTA anticoagulant tube. PBMCs were isolated by Ficoll Paque Plus density gradient separation without further T cell sorting. An Agilent 2100 Bioanalyzer and agarose gel were used to check RNA quality, and a NanoDrop 2000 was used to measure RNA concentration. Here is what the overall study found, with its caveats: A larger number of public clonotypes was shared among persistent patients (around 2,700) than among newly diagnosed patients (roughly 970). Sequencing and analysis were restricted to the TCR beta chain. Only peripheral blood was studied, because thyroid tissue, the primary lesion, was inaccessible. Compared with newly diagnosed patients, patients with persistent Graves' disease had lower TCR Shannon entropy and fewer highly expanded clones, which suggests clonal expansion. The authors acknowledged the small sample size as a limitation that may reduce accuracy. Persistent disease showed preferential use of TRBV28, TRBJ1-2 and TRBJ2-5, whereas newly diagnosed disease favored TRBV20-1 and TRBJ2-1.

Taken from cysteine to phenylalanine, the CDR3 has 14 residues. Just the 42-base CDR3 DNA is kept, in frame starting at base 1. Trimming takes 8 bases off V and 2 bases off J; junction bases not matched to a gene: 7. CDR1 and CDR2 are read off the germline V gene (reference sequence) as MNHEY and SMNVEV. The library came from multiplex PCR. Instrument on record: Illumina HiSeq 4000. CDR3 regions were amplified by Arm-PCR with iRepertoire HTBI primers to construct TCR beta libraries. Before sequencing, the PCR products went through gel purification. Per the original workflow: Across samples, 60 to 75 TRBV and 12 to 15 TRBJ segments were identified and used for gene usage analysis of CDR3 amino acid clonotypes. COPE and FqMerger were used to merge filtered high-quality paired reads into contigs. BLAST was used to align contigs to the IMGT TRBV, TRBD and TRBJ reference genes, and CDR3 was defined following IMGT. Any clonotype with a frequency above 0.1% was counted as a highly expanded clone. Repertoire diversity was measured by Shannon entropy, and V-J evenness by the Gini coefficient. Clonotypes shared by more than one individual were considered public. TCRdb itself trimmed the public reads at Q25 with fastp, ran MiXCR and retained productive beta chains. Records with the same CDR3 protein are collapsed into one entry carrying the most frequent genes and DNA. Clone size and V and J calls follow TCRdb, not the original study. Within this sample are about 540,000 distinct CDR3 sequences, with about 14% of them counted one time only. Of the sample, roughly 10% falls within the top ten clones.

Another study also made use of these data, one on T cells in Graves' hyperthyroidism and ophthalmopathy. The second paper states: Graves' hyperthyroidism was defined as stable when no progression to ophthalmopathy occurred over 18 months of follow-up. Hyperthyroidism patients were aged 18 to 65 years and newly diagnosed, with disease duration of less than 2 months. The study excluded patients with uncontrolled infections, other autoimmune diseases, pregnancy or lactation. Diagnoses relied on clinical symptoms, serum thyroxine and TRAb, thyroid ultrasound and orbital computed tomography. The TCR CDR3 was subjected to a first round of RT-PCR using the HTBI primer set and the Qiagen OneStep RT-PCR kit. Most expanded thyroid clonotypes (frequency above 0.001) were also found in blood, which suggests that blood repertoires may mirror thyroid immune responses. A model built on a 13 V-J signature distinguished ophthalmopathy from stable hyperthyroidism, reaching about 88% sensitivity and about 81% specificity in cross-validation and 80%/75% in testing. In validation, progression to ophthalmopathy was predicted by the model with around 71% sensitivity and roughly 76% specificity, a median of roughly 6.4 months before onset. To identify TCR V-J signatures that set the groups apart, the researchers used a discovery cohort of 100 patients, made up of around 40 with Graves' ophthalmopathy and about 59 with stable Graves' hyperthyroidism. Prospective prediction of ophthalmopathy was tested in an independent validation cohort consisting of some 20 hyperthyroidism patients and about 17 patients who later progressed to ophthalmopathy. The 100 or so discovery patients were divided at random into training and test sets in a 7:3 ratio. Thyroid tissue and blood T-cell repertoires from several Graves' hyperthyroidism patients were also compared in the study. After sampling, hyperthyroidism patients received methimazole starting at 30 mg daily, and ophthalmopathy patients received high-dose intravenous methylprednisolone. The libraries were constructed in a second round of multiplex PCR and then size-selected and purified. The libraries were sequenced on an Illumina HiSeq2000 using paired-end 100 bp reads. SOAPnuke was used to process the raw data, with reads discarded if the reads contained adapters or uncalled bases, had a mean Phred below 15, or lacked an exact constant-primer or identifier match. COPE v1.2.5 was used to merge high-quality paired reads, and clonotypes were defined as unique nucleotide sequences. MiTCR v1.1 was used to align clonotypes to the IMGT TRBV, TRBD and TRBJ reference segments. The analysis included only V-J combinations with a frequency above 0.0001, which together covered roughly 99% of the repertoires. A TCS score was defined as the ratio of F50 (clonal expansion) to E x V (chaos), with BLOSUM62-based TCRdist applied between CDR3 peptides within each V-J. Welch's t-statistics and random forest reduced roughly 540 V-J features to 10 to 15, which were used in a naive Bayes classifier (R e1071). Sample size was not statistically predetermined, and investigators were not blinded to group allocation. According to the paper, TCR Vbeta CDR3 sequencing was carried out on about 140 peripheral blood samples, which came from under 50 ophthalmopathy, 75 to 80 hyperthyroidism and approximately 17 progressor patients.

The sequence came from a man under 40 with Graves disease. Donor details come from another sample of the same person, matched by shared clones. This sequence uses TRBV27 and TRBJ2-3, with TRBD2 identical over 7 junction bases. The sequences come from peripheral blood mononuclear cells (PBMCs), collected at new diagnosis, from a patient treated with antithyroid drugs. The sequence in DNA is TGTGCCAGCCATTCTAGCGGCAACACAGATACGCAGTATTTT. Protein translation: CASHSSGNTDTQYF.